This TCR beta chain was captured in a study of response to subunit inactivated influenza vaccine. Each CDR3 protein is one row after TCRdb ran MiXCR on the RT-PCR reads. The sample yields about 480,000 distinct CDR3 sequences, approximately 11% seen once. There are 14 residues in the CDR3. Germline CDR1 and CDR2: SGHVS and FNYEAQ. V was shortened by 3 bases and J by 4 bases, with 12 bases between the two germline ends. This clonotype was detected a few times. The antigen is unknown. General observations from the study: The authors suggested that few new T cells are recruited per seasonal influenza vaccination.

The material sequenced was PBMCs from blood, taken 45 days after vaccination. The V call is TRBV7-6, the J call TRBJ1-1; TRBD1 is a possible D gene (5 bases). This clonotype was obtained from a man aged 50-59 years who received an inactivated influenza vaccine. The CDR3 reads CASSFSGGGTEAFF. The CDR3 nucleotides are TGTGCCAGCAGCTTTTCTGGGGGGGGCACTGAAGCTTTCTTT.